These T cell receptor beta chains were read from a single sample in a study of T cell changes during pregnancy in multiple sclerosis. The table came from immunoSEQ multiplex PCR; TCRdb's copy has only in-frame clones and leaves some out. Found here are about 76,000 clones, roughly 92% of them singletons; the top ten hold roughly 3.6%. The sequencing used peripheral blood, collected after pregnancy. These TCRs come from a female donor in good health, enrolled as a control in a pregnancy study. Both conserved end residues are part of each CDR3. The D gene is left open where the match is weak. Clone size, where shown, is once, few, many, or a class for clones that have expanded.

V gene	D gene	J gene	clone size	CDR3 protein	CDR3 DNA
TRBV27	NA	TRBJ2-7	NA	CASSPRVAEGSYEQYF	TGTGCCAGCAGTCCCCGTGTAGCGGAGGGCTCCTACGAGCAGTACTTC
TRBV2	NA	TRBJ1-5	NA	CASPPKPQHF	TGTGCCAGCCCACCTAAGCCCCAGCATTTT
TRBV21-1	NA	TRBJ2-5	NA	CASSKVGGSGTQYF	TGTGCCAGCAGCAAAGTCGGCGGGTCTGGGACCCAGTACTTC
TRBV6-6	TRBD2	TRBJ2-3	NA	CASSWTSSTDTQYF	TGTGCCAGCAGTTGGACTAGCAGTACAGATACGCAGTATTTT
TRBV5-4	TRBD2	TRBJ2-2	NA	CASRRLATGELFF	TGTGCCAGCAGGCGACTAGCGACCGGGGAGCTGTTTTTT
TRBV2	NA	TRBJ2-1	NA	CAGRQGRGLYNEQFF	TGTGCCGGAAGACAGGGGAGGGGATTGTACAATGAGCAGTTCTTC
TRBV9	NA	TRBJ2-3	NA	CASSVVAEDTQYF	TGTGCCAGCAGCGTAGTAGCGGAAGATACGCAGTATTTT
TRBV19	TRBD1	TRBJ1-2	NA	CASDEGARAYGYTF	TGTGCCAGTGATGAGGGGGCGAGGGCCTATGGCTACACCTTC
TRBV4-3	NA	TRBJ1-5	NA	CASSQDYGDNQPQHF	TGCGCCAGCAGCCAAGATTACGGAGACAATCAGCCCCAGCATTTT
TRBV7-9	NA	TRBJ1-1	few	CASSLAEMNTEAFF	TGTGCCAGCAGCTTAGCCGAGATGAACACTGAAGCTTTCTTT
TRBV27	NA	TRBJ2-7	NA	CASSRPVARPTYEQYF	TGTGCCAGCAGTCGGCCCGTGGCCAGGCCTACCTACGAGCAGTACTTC
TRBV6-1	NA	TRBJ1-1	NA	CASTAEPVVGTEAFF	TGTGCCAGCACGGCGGAACCCGTCGTTGGCACTGAAGCTTTCTTT
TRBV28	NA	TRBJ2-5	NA	CASSAPGRLETQYF	TGTGCCAGCAGTGCCCCGGGAAGGTTGGAGACCCAGTACTTC
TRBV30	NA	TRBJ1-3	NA	CAWSPGGDIGNTIYF	TGTGCCTGGAGTCCCGGGGGGGATATTGGAAACACCATATATTTT
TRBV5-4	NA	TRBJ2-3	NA	CASSLPTSYTDTQYF	TGTGCCAGCAGCCTACCAACTAGCTACACAGATACGCAGTATTTT
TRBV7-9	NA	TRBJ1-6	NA	CASSLPAPGSGSPLHF	TGTGCCAGCAGCTTACCCGCCCCTGGATCAGGGTCACCCCTCCACTTT
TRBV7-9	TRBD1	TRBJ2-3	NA	CASSLEGQRISSTDTQYF	TGTGCCAGCAGCTTAGAGGGACAGCGAATCTCTAGCACAGATACGCAGTATTTT
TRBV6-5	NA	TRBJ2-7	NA	CASSYTKTSYEQYF	TGTGCCAGCAGTTACACCAAAACTAGTTACGAGCAGTACTTC
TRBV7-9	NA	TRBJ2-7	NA	CASSPHPGSVFSITYEQYF	TGTGCCAGCAGCCCTCATCCGGGGTCTGTTTTTTCTATAACTTACGAGCAGTACTTC
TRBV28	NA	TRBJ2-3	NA	CASSLRDTQYF	TGTGCCAGCAGTTTACGGGATACGCAGTATTTT
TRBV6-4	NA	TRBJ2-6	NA	CASSEGGSGANVLTF	TGTGCCAGCAGTGAAGGAGGGTCTGGGGCCAACGTCCTGACTTTC
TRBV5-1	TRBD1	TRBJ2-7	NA	CASSLLTGGSPEQYF	TGCGCCAGCAGCTTACTGACAGGGGGATCACCCGAGCAGTACTTC
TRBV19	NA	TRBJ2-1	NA	CASSPGLRRHNEQFF	TGTGCCAGTAGTCCAGGACTACGAAGACACAATGAGCAGTTCTTC
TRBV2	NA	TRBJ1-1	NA	CASSKGPVDSTEAFF	TGTGCCAGCAGCAAGGGGCCGGTAGACAGCACTGAAGCTTTCTTT
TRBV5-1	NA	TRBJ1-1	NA	CASSLGGVRSNTEAFF	TGCGCCAGCAGCTTGGGGGGGGTGAGGTCGAACACTGAAGCTTTCTTT
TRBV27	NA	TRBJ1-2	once	CASAEAKTSTYTF	TGTGCCAGCGCCGAAGCGAAAACAAGTACCTACACCTTC
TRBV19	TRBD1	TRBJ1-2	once	CASSIGTVDYGYTF	TGTGCCAGTAGTATTGGGACAGTAGACTATGGCTACACCTTC
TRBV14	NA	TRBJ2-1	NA	CASSLFRDNEQFF	TGTGCCAGCAGCTTATTCAGGGACAATGAGCAGTTCTTC
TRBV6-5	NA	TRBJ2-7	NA	CASSYSNQIHEQYF	TGTGCCAGCAGTTACTCGAACCAGATCCACGAGCAGTACTTC
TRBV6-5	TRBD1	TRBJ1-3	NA	CASSFTGVGNTIYF	TGTGCCAGCAGCTTCACAGGGGTCGGAAACACCATATATTTT
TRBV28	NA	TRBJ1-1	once	CASSPTGMNTEAFF	TGTGCCAGCAGTCCTACAGGGATGAACACTGAAGCTTTCTTT
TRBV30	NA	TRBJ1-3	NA	CAWRLGQISGNTIYF	TGTGCCTGGAGGCTGGGACAAATCTCTGGAAACACCATATATTTT
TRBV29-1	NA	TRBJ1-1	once	CSVARNTEAFF	TGCAGCGTTGCCAGGAACACTGAAGCTTTCTTT
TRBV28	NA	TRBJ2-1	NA	CASMVVGEGRSYNEQFF	TGTGCCAGCATGGTGGTGGGAGAGGGCCGGTCCTACAATGAGCAGTTCTTC
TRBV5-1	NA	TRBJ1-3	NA	CASSLVGVGNTIYF	TGCGCCAGCAGCTTGGTAGGGGTTGGAAACACCATATATTTT
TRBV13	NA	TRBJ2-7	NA	CASSLRGEGGREQYF	TGTGCCAGCAGCTTACGGGGCGAAGGGGGACGCGAGCAGTACTTC
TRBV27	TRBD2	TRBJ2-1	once	CASRPLGGVSYNEQFF	TGTGCCAGCAGACCGCTCGGGGGGGTCTCCTACAATGAGCAGTTCTTC